This TCR beta chain is from a study of blood T cell repertoires in COVID-19. V was clipped by 3 bases and J by 0 bases; unmatched bases: 1. The CDR3 is made up of 14 amino acids. Germline CDR1 is LNHNV and CDR2 is YYDKDF (reference sequence). Some clones are missing from TCRdb's copy, which holds only in-frame ones; the method was immunoSEQ multiplex PCR. The sample shows hundreds of thousands of clones, about 92% of them seen only once. For recovered donors of Cohort 3, there were two negative PCRs, clearance, or symptom resolution. The sample taken for sequencing was PBMCs or T cells enriched from blood (not recorded which). The V gene is TRBV15, the J gene TRBJ1-1; TRBD1 matches at 7 bases. This clonotype was sampled from a man between 60 and 70 years old who had recovered from COVID-19. The DNA for the CDR3 is TGTGCCACCAGCAGTGACAGGGTGAACACTGAAGCTTTCTTT. Translating gives CATSSDRVNTEAFF. Full variable domain (missing parts from reference TRBV15 and TRBJ1-1): DAMVIQNPRYQVTQFGKPVTLSCSQTLNHNVMYWYQQKSSQAPKLLFHYYDKDFNNEADTPDNFQSRRPNTSFCFLDIRSPGLGDTAMYLCATSSDRVNTEAFFGQGTRLTVV.